This T cell receptor (beta chain) was sequenced during a study of beta chain features in type 1 diabetes. Notes on the study in general: People with Type 1 diabetes carried modestly yet significantly shorter TCRB CDR3s in all four CD4+ subsets. Equally in patients and controls, PCR might preferentially amplify shorter templates.

This clone occurred a few times. Its matching antigen is unknown. Expressed TCRB transcripts were sequenced after all isolated RNA was converted to cDNA. Clones were sequenced by immunoSEQ multiplex PCR, and TCRdb holds only the in-frame ones, with some missing. Of 500,000 to 800,000 clones detected, roughly 12% appear once; the ten largest clones hold 0.095% to 0.15%. The CDR3 length is 14 residues. Germline V CDR1 and CDR2: SNHLY, FYNNEI. The V and J ends lost 8 bases and 0 bases respectively, with 11 bases between them. This clonotype was sampled from a man between 25 and 39 years old with type 1 diabetes. Material: naive CD4+ T cells from blood. The chain uses TRBV2 and TRBJ1-5; possible D gene TRBD1, 6 bases. The CDR3 sequence is CASGQPLSNQPQHF. The CDR3 coding sequence is TGTGCCAGCGGACAGCCCCTTAGCAATCAGCCCCAGCATTTT.